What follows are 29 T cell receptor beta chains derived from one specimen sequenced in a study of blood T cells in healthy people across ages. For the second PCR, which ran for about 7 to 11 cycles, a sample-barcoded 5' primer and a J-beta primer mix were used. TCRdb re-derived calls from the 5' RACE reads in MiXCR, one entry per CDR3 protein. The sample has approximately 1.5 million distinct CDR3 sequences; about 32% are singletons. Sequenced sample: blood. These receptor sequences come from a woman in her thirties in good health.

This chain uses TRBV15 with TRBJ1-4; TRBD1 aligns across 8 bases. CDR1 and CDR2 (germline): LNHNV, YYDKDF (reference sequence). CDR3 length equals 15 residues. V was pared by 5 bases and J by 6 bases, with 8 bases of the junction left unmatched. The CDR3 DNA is TGTGCCACCAGCGTAAAACAGGGGGGTTATGAAAAACTGTTTTTT. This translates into CATSVKQGGYEKLFF.

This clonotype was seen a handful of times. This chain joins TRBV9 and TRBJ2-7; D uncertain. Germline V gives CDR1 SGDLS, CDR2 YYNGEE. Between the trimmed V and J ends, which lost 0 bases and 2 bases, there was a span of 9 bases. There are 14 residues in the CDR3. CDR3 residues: CASSVASETYEQYF. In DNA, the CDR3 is TGTGCCAGCAGCGTAGCTTCGGAGACCTACGAGCAGTACTTC.

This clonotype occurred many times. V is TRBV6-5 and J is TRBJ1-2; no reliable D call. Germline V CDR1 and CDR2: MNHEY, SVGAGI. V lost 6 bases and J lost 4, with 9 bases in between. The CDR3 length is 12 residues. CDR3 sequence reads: CASSPGLYGYTF. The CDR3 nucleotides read TGTGCCAGCAGCCCGGGCCTCTATGGCTACACCTTC.

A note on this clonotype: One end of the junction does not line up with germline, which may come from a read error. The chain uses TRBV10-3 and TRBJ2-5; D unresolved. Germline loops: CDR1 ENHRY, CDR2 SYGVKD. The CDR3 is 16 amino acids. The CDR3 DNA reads TGTACCATCAGTGAAGAGCCGACGTATGCAAAAGAGACCCAGTACTTC. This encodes CTISEEPTYAKETQYF.

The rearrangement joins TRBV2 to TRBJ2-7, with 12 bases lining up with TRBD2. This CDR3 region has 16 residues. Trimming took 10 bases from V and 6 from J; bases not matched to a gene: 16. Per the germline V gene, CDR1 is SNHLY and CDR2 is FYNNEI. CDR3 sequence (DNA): TGTGCCAACCTTATGTCACCGGGACTAGCGGGCCGCGAGCAGTACTTC. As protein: CANLMSPGLAGREQYF.

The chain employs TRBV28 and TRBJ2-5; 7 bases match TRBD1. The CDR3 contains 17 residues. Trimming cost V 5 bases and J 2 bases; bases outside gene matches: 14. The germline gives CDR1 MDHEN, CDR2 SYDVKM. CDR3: CASSLPGQVATQETQYF. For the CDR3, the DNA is TGTGCCAGCAGTCTTCCCGGACAGGTCGCTACTCAAGAGACCCAGTACTTC.

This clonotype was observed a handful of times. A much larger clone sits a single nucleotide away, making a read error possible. Here the CDR3 reads CASSPLGQSTDTRYF. Written as DNA, the CDR3 is TGTGCCAGCAGCCCACTGGGACAGAGCACAGATACGCGGTATTTT. The V call is TRBV7-3, the J call TRBJ2-3, with TRBD1 matching 7 bases. This CDR3 is 15 amino acids long. Germline CDR1 is SGHTA and CDR2 is FQGTGA.

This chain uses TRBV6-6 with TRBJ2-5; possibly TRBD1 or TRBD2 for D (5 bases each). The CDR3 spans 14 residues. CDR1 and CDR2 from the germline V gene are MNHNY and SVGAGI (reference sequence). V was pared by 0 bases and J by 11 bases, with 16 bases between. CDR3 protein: CASSYSRGTDEQYF. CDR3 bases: TGTGCCAGCAGTTACTCGAGGGGTACGGATGAGCAGTACTTC.

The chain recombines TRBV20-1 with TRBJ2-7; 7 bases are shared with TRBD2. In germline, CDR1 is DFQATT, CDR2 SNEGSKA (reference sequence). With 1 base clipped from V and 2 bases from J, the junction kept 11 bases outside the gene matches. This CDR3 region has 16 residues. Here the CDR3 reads CSARGSGFLSAYEQYF. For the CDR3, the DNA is TGCAGTGCTAGAGGTAGCGGGTTCTTATCGGCCTACGAGCAGTACTTC.

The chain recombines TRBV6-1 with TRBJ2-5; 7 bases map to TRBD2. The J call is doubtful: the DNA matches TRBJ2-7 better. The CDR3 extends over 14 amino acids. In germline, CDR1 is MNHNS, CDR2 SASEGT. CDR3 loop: CASSEGGLGYEQYF. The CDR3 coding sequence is TGTGCCAGCAGTGAAGGTGGACTAGGCTACGAGCAGTACTTC.

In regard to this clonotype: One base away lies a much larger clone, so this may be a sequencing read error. CDR3 nucleotides: TGCAGTGCTAGAGAGGGGATTCAGCCCCAGCATTTT. Its translation is CSAREGIQPQHF. The V and J genes are TRBV20-1 and TRBJ1-5; D is ambiguous. Germline CDR1 and CDR2: DFQATT and SNEGSKA (reference sequence). The CDR3 is made up of 12 amino acids. The germline V and J ends were trimmed by 0 bases and 6 bases, with 6 bases remaining between them.

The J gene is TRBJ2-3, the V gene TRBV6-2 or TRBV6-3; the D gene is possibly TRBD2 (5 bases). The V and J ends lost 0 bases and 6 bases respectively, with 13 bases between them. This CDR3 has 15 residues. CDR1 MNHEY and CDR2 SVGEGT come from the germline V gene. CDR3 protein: CASSYSLSSGDTQYF. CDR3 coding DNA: TGTGCCAGCAGTTACTCGCTTAGCTCGGGGGATACGCAGTATTTT.

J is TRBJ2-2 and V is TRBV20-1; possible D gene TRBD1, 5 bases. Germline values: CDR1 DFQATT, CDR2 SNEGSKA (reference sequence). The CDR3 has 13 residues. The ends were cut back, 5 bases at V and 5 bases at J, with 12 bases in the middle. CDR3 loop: CSARNRRTGELFF. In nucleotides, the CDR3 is TGCAGTGCTCGTAACAGGCGTACCGGGGAGCTGTTTTTT.

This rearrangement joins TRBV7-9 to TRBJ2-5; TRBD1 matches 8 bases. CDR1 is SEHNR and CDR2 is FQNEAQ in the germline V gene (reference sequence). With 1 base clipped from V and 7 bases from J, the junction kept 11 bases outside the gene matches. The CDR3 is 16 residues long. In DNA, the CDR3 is TGTGCCAGCAGCTTAGAGCTCCGCGACAGGGGAGCGACCCAGTACTTC. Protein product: CASSLELRDRGATQYF.

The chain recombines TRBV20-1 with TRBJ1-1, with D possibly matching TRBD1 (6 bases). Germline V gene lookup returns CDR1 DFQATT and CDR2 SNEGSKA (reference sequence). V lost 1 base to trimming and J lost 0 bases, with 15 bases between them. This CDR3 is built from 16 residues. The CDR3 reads CSARVETGLMNTEAFF. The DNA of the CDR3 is TGCAGTGCTAGAGTCGAGACAGGACTGATGAACACTGAAGCTTTCTTT.

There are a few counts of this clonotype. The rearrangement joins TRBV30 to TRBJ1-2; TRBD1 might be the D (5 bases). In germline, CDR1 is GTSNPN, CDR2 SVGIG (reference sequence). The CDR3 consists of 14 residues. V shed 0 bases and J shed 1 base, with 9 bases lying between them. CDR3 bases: TGTGCCTGGAGTGTAGCGGGGGATAACTATGGCTACACCTTC. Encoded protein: CAWSVAGDNYGYTF. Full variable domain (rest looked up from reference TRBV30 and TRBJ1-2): SQTIHQWPATLVQPVGSPLSLECTVEGTSNPNLYWYRQAAGRGLQLLFYSVGIGQISSEVPQNLSASRPQDRQFILSSKKLLLSDSGFYLCAWSVAGDNYGYTFGSGTRLTVV.

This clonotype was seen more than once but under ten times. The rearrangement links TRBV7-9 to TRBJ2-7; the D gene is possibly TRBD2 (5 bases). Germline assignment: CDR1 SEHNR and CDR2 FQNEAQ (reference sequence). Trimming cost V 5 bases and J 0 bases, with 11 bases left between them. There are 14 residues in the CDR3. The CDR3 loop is CASSPGLFSYEQYF. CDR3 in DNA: TGTGCCAGCAGCCCAGGACTCTTCTCCTACGAGCAGTACTTC.

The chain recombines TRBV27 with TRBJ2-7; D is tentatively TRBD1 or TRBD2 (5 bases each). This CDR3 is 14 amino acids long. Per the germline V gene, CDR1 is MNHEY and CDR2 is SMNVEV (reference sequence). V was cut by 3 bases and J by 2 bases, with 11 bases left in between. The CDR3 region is CASSLGRVTYEQYF. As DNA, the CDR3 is TGTGCCAGCAGTTTGGGGCGGGTCACCTACGAGCAGTACTTC.

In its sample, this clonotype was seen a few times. The CDR3 here is CASSWATQETQYF. In nucleotides, the CDR3 is TGTGCCAGCAGCTGGGCGACACAAGAGACCCAGTACTTC. The V call is TRBV12-3 or TRBV12-4, the J call TRBJ2-5, with unresolved D. This CDR3 contains 13 residues. The ends were cut back, 6 bases at V and 2 bases at J, with 10 bases in the middle.

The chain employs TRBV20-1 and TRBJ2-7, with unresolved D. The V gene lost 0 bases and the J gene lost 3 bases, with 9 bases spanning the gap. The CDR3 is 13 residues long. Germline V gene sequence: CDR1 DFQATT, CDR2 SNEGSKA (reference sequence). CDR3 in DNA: TGCAGTGCTAGAGACAGGCTCGGCTACGAGCAGTACTTC. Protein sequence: CSARDRLGYEQYF.

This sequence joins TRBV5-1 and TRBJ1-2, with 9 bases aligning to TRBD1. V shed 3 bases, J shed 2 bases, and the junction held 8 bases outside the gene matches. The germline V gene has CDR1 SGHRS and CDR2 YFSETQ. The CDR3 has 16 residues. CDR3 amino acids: CASSSIPGQGNYGYTF. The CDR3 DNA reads TGCGCCAGCAGCTCTATTCCGGGACAGGGAAACTATGGCTACACCTTC.

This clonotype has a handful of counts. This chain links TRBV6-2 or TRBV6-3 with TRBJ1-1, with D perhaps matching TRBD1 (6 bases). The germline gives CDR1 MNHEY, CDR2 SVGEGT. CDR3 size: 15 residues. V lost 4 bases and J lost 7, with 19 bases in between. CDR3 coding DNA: TGTGCCAGCAGTTTCGACAGGTTTGCGAATTTTGAAGCTTTCTTT. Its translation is CASSFDRFANFEAFF.

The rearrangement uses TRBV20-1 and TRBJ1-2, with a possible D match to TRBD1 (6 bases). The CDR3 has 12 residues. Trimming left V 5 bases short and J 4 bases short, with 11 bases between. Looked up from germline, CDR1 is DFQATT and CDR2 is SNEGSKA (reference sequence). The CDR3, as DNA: TGCAGTGCTGACAGGAGTTCCTATGGCTACACCTTC. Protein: CSADRSSYGYTF.

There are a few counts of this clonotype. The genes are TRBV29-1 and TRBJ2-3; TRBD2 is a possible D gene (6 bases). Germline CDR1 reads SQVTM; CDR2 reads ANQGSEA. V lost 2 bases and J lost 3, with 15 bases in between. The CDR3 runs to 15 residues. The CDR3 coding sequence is TGCAGCGTTGAAATTGGAGGGATTTGGACAGATACGCAGTATTTT. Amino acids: CSVEIGGIWTDTQYF.

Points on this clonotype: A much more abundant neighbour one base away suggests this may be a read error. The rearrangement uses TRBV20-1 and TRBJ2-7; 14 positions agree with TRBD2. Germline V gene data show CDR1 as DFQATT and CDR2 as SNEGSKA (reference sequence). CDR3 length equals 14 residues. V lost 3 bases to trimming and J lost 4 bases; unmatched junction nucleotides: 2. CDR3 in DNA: TGCAGTGCTAGGGGGACTAGCGGGAGATACGAGCAGTACTTC. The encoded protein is CSARGTSGRYEQYF.

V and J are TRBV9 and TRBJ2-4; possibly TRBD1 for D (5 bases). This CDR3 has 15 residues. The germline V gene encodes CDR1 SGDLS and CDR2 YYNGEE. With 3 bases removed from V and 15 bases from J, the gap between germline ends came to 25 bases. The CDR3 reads CASSEGGAQAGKRYF. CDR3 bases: TGTGCCAGCAGCGAAGGTGGGGCGCAGGCTGGGAAGCGGTACTTC.

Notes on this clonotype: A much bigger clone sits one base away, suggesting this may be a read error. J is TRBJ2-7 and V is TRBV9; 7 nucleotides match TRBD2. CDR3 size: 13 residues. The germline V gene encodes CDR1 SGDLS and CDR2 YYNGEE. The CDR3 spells CASGVEVRGEQYF. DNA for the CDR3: TGTGCCAGCGGCGTAGAAGTGCGGGGGGAGCAGTACTTC.

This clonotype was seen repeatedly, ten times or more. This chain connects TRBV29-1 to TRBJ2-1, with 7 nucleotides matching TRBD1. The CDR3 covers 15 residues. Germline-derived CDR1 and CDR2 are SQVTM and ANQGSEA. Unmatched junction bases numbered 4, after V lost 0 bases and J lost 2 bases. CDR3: CSVEETGVAYNEQFF. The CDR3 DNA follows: TGCAGCGTTGAAGAAACAGGGGTAGCCTACAATGAGCAGTTCTTC.

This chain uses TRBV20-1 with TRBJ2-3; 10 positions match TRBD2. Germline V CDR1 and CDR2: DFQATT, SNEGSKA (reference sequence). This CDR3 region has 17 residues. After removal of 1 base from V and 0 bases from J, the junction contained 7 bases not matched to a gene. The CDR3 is CSARAAGGFLSTDTQYF. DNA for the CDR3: TGCAGTGCTAGAGCAGCGGGAGGGTTCCTTAGCACAGATACGCAGTATTTT.